The 10 T cell receptor beta chains given below trace back to one sample, sequenced in a study of T cell repertoires in cytomegalovirus infection. These receptors are not linked to any known antigen. TCRdb reanalysed the reads using MiXCR and keeps one entry per CDR3 protein. The repertoire consists of about 900,000 distinct CDR3 sequences, with roughly 30% occurring once and the leading ten covering roughly 13%. The specimen was cultured CD8+ T cells from PBMCs, collected from culture after CMV antigen stimulation. These receptors were taken from a human donor in good health (CMV status not recorded). Some clones in this sample may be carry-over from other donors' samples.

This clonotype was seen many times. The gene calls are TRBV7-2 and TRBJ1-2; 7 bases are a match to TRBD1. The CDR3 covers 16 residues. The ends lost 1 base at V and 3 bases at J; junction bases unmatched: 8. From germline, CDR1 is SGHTA and CDR2 FQGNSA. The CDR3 region is CASSLDRRGTDYGYTF. The CDR3 bases are TGTGCCAGCAGCTTAGACCGGAGAGGGACAGACTATGGCTACACCTTC.

The V and J genes are TRBV5-1 and TRBJ2-3; D gene unclear. Per germline, CDR1 SGHRS and CDR2 YFSETQ. Trimming shortened V by 3 bases and J by 0 bases, and 11 bases separated the two germline ends. This CDR3 is 15 amino acids long. The CDR3 bases are TGCGCCAGCAGCTCGGCTGTGGTTAGCACAGATACGCAGTATTTT. It encodes CASSSAVVSTDTQYF.

This chain uses TRBV27 with TRBJ2-6; TRBD1 aligns across 12 bases. The germline V gene encodes CDR1 MNHEY and CDR2 SMNVEV (reference sequence). This CDR3 region has 20 residues. Losses at the gene ends were 4 bases for V and 4 bases for J; bases not matched to a gene: 14. The CDR3 DNA is TGTGCCAGCAGTTCACAATTACCGGGACAGGGGGCGCTCGGGGCCAACGTCCTGACTTTC. This sequence encodes CASSSQLPGQGALGANVLTF. The full variable domain, its missing parts supplied by reference TRBV27 and TRBJ2-6, is EAQVTQNPRYLITVTGKKLTVTCSQNMNHEYMSWYRQDPGLGLRQIYYSMNVEVTDKGDVPEGYKVSRKEKRNFPLILESPSPNQTSLYFCASSSQLPGQGALGANVLTFGAGSRLTVL.

This clonotype has more than one count but fewer than ten. The chain combines TRBV19 with TRBJ2-1; 8 nucleotides match TRBD2. Germline lookup yields CDR1 LNHDA and CDR2 SQIVND (reference sequence). The CDR3 extends over 15 amino acids. The V segment lost 4 bases and the J segment 6 bases; nucleotides outside the gene matches: 8. CDR3 protein: CASSKLAEIVNEQFF. Written as DNA, the CDR3 is TGTGCCAGTAGTAAACTAGCGGAGATCGTCAATGAGCAGTTCTTC.

This clonotype was counted ten times or more. The rearrangement uses TRBV12-3 or TRBV12-4 and TRBJ1-2, with D hard to call. The CDR3 has 12 residues. Trimming pared 4 bases from V and 7 bases from J, leaving 10 bases between. The CDR3 here is CASSSPRGGYTF. CDR3 DNA sequence: TGTGCCAGCAGTTCCCCCCGGGGTGGCTACACCTTC.

This clonotype was counted many times. The CDR3 protein is CASSNWGGPNYGYTF. The DNA of the CDR3 is TGTGCCAGCAGCAATTGGGGGGGCCCTAACTATGGCTACACCTTC. This rearrangement joins TRBV7-2 to TRBJ1-2, with a possible D match to TRBD1 (6 bases). CDR1 is SGHTA and CDR2 is FQGNSA in the germline V gene. Trimming stripped 5 bases from V and 0 bases from J, with 13 bases between. The length of the CDR3 is 15 residues.

This clonotype was counted ten times or more. V usage is TRBV7-2 and J usage is TRBJ2-7, with no clear D. V shed 0 bases and J shed 4 bases, with 25 bases lying between them. The CDR3 totals 19 residues. Germline values: CDR1 SGHTA, CDR2 FQGNSA. CDR3 DNA: TGTGCCAGCAGCTTAGCGGTAACATTTACAGCCTCTCCTGTTTACGAGCAGTACTTC. Its protein is CASSLAVTFTASPVYEQYF.

This chain joins TRBV6-5 and TRBJ1-1, with D possibly matching TRBD1 (5 bases). Germline lookup yields CDR1 MNHEY and CDR2 SVGAGI. Trimming left V 6 bases short and J 5 bases short, with 16 bases between. CDR3 length: 14 amino acids. The CDR3: CASSLHTKGTEAFF. The CDR3 DNA reads TGTGCCAGCAGCCTACATACCAAGGGGACTGAAGCTTTCTTT.

V and J are TRBV7-9 and TRBJ1-5; D gene unclear. From germline, CDR1 is SEHNR and CDR2 FQNEAQ (reference sequence). V was clipped by 3 bases and J by 7 bases, with 13 bases between them. This CDR3 comprises 14 residues. The CDR3 reads CASSLGPSVQPQHF. The CDR3 nucleotides are TGTGCCAGCAGCTTGGGCCCCTCCGTACAGCCCCAGCATTTT. The full variable domain, with the rest looked up from reference TRBV7-9 and TRBJ1-5, is DTGVSQNPRHKITKRGQNVTFRCDPISEHNRLYWYRQTLGQGPEFLTYFQNEAQLEKSRLLSDRFSAERPKGSFSTLEIQRTEQGDSAMYLCASSLGPSVQPQHFGDGTRLSIL.

This chain uses TRBV6-2 or TRBV6-3 with TRBJ2-2; D may correspond to TRBD1 or TRBD2 (5 bases each). V gave up 2 bases and J gave up 0 bases, with 10 bases separating them. Looked up from germline, CDR1 is MNHEY and CDR2 is SVGEGT. This CDR3 spans 16 amino acids. CDR3 protein: CASSYLAGPNTGELFF. As DNA, the CDR3 is TGTGCCAGCAGTTACCTAGCAGGGCCGAACACCGGGGAGCTGTTTTTT.